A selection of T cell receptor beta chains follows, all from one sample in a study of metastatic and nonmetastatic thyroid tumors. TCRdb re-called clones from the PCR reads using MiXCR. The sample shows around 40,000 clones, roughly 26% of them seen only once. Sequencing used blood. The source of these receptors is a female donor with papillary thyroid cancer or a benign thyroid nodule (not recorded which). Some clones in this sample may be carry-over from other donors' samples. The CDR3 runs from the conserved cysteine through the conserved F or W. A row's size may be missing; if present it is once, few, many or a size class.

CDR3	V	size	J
CASSDLRTGELFF	TRBV10-2	few	TRBJ2-2
CASSEVGVGAETQYF	TRBV6-1	medium-sized	TRBJ2-5
CASSLKGRNSNQPQHF	TRBV6-1	NA	TRBJ1-5
CASKKTSGTSDNEQFF	TRBV2	NA	TRBJ2-1
CATSEGGGAVDLCGYTF	TRBV24-1	NA	TRBJ1-2
CSAGHPPGTGGKTQYF	TRBV20-1	NA	TRBJ2-5
CAISDYRGLSTEAFF	TRBV10-3	many	TRBJ1-1
CARGTGSYEQYF	TRBV2	NA	TRBJ2-7
CAWSRNEKLFF	TRBV30	once	TRBJ1-4
CASSLRHVRYEKLFF	TRBV28	few	TRBJ1-4
CASSGRTGVLYNEQFF	TRBV25-1	NA	TRBJ2-1
CASSPTGGEQYF	TRBV7-6	NA	TRBJ2-7
CASSNNDATNYGYTF	TRBV28	many	TRBJ1-2
CATIRGTDYNEQFF	TRBV24-1	few	TRBJ2-1
CSASDGANQPQHF	TRBV20-1	many	TRBJ1-5
CARSQGSSSYNEQFF	TRBV6-1	few	TRBJ2-1
CASSHPKPYKEPQHF	TRBV3-1	NA	TRBJ1-5
CASRDGTGFNYGYTF	TRBV5-1	NA	TRBJ1-2
CSAPLSGGRETQYF	TRBV20-1	many	TRBJ2-5
CTSSLRGSPGAFF	TRBV11-2	NA	TRBJ1-1
CASTYGTVNTEAFF	TRBV3-1	NA	TRBJ1-1
CASSEANGGDQPQHF	TRBV2	many	TRBJ1-5
CASSYSTQANEKLFF	TRBV6-5	many	TRBJ1-4
CASSPTSVRSEKLFF	TRBV7-9	many	TRBJ1-4
CASSSLGQGYTF	TRBV28	many	TRBJ1-2
CASSRLQYTDTQYF	TRBV5-1	many	TRBJ2-3